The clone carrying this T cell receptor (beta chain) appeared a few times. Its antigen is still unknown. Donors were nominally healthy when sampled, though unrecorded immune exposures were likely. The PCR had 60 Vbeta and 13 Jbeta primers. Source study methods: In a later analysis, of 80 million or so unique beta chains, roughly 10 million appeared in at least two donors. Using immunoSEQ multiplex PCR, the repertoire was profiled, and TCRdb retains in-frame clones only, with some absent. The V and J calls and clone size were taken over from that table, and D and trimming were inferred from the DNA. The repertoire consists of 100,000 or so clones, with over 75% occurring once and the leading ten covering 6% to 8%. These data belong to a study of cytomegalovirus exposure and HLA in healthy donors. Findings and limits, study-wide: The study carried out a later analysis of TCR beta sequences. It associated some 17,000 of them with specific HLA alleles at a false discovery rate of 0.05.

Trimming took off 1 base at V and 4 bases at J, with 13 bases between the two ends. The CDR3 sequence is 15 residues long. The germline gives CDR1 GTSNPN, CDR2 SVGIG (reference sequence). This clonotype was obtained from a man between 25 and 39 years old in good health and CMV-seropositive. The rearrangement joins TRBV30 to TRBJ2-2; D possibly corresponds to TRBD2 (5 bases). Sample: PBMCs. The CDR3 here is CAWSGEKGGTGELFF. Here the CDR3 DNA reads TGTGCCTGGAGTGGAGAGAAAGGAGGCACCGGGGAGCTGTTTTTT.